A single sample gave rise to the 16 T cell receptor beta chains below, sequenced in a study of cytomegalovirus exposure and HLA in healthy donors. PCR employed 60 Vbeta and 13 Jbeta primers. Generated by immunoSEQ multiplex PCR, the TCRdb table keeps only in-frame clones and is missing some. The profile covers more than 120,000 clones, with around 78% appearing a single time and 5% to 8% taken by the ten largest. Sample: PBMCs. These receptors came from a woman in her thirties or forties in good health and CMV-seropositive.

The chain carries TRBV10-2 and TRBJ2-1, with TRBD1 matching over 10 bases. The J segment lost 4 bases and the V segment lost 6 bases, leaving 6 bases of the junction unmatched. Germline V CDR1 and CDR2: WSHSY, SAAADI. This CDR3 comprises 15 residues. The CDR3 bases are TGCGCCAGCAGGGATGGACAGGGGGGGTACAATGAGCAGTTCTTC. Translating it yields CASRDGQGGYNEQFF.

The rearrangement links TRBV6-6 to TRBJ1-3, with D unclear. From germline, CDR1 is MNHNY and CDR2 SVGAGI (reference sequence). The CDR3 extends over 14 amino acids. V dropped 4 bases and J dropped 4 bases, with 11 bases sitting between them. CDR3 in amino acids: CASSLSPGGNTIYF. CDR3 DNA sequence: TGTGCCAGCAGTTTGTCCCCAGGCGGAAACACCATATATTTT.

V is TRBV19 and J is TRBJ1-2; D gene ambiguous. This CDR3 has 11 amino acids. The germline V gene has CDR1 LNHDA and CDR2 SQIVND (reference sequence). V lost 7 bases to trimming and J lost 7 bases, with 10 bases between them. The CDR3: CASTLGVGYTF. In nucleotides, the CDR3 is TGTGCCAGTACCCTCGGGGTTGGCTACACCTTC.

The CDR3 sequence is CASSLWDSEAFF. CDR3 DNA sequence: TGCGCCAGCAGCTTGTGGGACAGTGAAGCTTTCTTT. The chain couples TRBV5-1 to TRBJ1-1, with 7 bases identical to TRBD1. Germline V CDR1 and CDR2: SGHRS, YFSETQ. V was pared by 1 base and J by 7 bases, with 1 base of the junction left unmatched. The CDR3 totals 12 residues.

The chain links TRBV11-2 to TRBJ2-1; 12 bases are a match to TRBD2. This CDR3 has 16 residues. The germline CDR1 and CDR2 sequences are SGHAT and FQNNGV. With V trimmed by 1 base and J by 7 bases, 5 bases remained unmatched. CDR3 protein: CASSLGSSGRVNEQFF. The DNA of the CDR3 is TGTGCCAGCAGCTTAGGGTCTAGCGGGAGGGTTAATGAGCAGTTCTTC.

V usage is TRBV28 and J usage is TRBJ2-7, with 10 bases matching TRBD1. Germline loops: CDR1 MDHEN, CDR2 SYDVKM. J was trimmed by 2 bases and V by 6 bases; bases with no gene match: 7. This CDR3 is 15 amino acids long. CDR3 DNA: TGTGCCAGCAGGCCCCGGACAGGGGGGACCTACGAGCAGTACTTC. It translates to CASRPRTGGTYEQYF.

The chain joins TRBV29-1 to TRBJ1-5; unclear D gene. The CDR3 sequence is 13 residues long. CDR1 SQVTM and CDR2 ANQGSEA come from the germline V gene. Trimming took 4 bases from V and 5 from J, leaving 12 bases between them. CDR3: CSVGTGSHQPQHF. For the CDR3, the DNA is TGCAGCGTTGGTACGGGGTCCCATCAGCCCCAGCATTTT. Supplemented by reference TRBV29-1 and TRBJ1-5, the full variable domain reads SAVISQKPSRDICQRGTSLTIQCQVDSQVTMMFWYRQQPGQSLTLIATANQGSEATYESGFVIDKFPISRPNLTFSTLTVSNMSPEDSSIYLCSVGTGSHQPQHFGDGTRLSIL.

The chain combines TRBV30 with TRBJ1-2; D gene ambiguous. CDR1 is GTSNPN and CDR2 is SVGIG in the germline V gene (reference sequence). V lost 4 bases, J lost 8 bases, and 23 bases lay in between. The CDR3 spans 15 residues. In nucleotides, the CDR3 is TGTGCCTGGATCTCACCAACCCGGGGAGAGGGCGGCTACACCTTC. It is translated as CAWISPTRGEGGYTF.

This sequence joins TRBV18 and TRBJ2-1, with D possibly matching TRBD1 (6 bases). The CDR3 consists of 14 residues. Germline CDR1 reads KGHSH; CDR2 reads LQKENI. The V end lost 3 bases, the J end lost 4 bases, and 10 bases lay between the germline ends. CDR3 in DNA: TGTGCCAGCTCACCGGGACAACCGTACAATGAGCAGTTCTTC. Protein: CASSPGQPYNEQFF.

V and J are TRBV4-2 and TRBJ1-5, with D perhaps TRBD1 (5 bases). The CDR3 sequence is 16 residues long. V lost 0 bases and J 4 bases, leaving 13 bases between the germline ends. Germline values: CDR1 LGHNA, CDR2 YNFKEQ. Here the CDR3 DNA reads TGTGCCAGCAGCCAAGATCAAAGGGGCAGAAATCAGCCCCAGCATTTT. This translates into CASSQDQRGRNQPQHF.

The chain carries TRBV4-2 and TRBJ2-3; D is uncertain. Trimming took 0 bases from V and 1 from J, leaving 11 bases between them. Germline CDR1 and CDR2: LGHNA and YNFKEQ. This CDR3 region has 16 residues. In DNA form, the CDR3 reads TGTGCCAGCAGCCAAGACACACTCCTAGGCACAGATACGCAGTATTTT. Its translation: CASSQDTLLGTDTQYF.

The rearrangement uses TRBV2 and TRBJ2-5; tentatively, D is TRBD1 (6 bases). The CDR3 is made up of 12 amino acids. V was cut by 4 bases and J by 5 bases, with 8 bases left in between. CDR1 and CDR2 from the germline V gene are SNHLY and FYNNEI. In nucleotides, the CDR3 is TGTGCCAGCAGTGGACAGGTTGAGACCCAGTACTTC. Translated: CASSGQVETQYF.

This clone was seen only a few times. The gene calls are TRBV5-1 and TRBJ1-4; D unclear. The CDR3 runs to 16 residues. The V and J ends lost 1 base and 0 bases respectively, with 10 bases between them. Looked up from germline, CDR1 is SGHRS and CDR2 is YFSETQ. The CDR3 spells CASSLSQLATNEKLFF. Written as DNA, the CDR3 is TGCGCCAGCAGCTTGTCACAGCTCGCAACTAATGAAAAACTGTTTTTT.

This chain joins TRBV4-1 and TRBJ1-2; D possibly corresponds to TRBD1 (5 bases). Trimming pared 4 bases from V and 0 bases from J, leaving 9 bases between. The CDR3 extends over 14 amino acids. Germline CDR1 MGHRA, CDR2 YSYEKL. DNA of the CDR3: TGCGCCAGCAGCCCGGGGACTTCTAACTATGGCTACACCTTC. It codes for CASSPGTSNYGYTF.

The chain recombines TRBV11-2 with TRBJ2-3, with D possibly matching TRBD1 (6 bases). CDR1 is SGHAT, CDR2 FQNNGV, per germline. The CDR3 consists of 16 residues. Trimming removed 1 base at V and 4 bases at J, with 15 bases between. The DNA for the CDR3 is TGTGCCAGCAGCTTAGTCCCGGGTGGGGGCGCAGATACGCAGTATTTT. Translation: CASSLVPGGGADTQYF.

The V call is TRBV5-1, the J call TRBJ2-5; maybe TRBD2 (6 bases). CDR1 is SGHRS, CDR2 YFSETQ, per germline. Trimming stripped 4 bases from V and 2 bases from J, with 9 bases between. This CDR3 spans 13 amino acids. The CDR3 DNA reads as TGCGCCAGCAGCCGGGACTCGCAAGAGACCCAGTACTTC. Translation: CASSRDSQETQYF.